This TCR beta chain derives from a study of blood T cell repertoires in COVID-19 (dated by TCRdb to the early 2020s). A note on the overall study: The collaborator samples originated in the United States, Italy and Spain and spanned the acute and convalescent phases of COVID-19. The repertoires were released in a freely available public database intended as a resource for research on the immune response to SARS-CoV-2. The dataset comprised deeply sampled blood TCRbeta repertoires from subjects exposed to, actively infected with, or recovered from COVID-19. The samples were drawn from two sources: the first 160 participants of the ongoing ImmuneRACE study, and about 1,300 subjects contributed by 6 global collaborators. HLA class I and class II types, where available, came from metadata supplied by the sample provider rather than from assay-based typing. Nearly every sample came with metadata listing a de-identified subject ID, COVID-19 status, age in years and sex. The prospective study material was composed of cDNA or gDNA derived from T cells, B-cell-depleted T cells, or PBMCs. Broader findings and caveats from the paper: Clinical and demographic metadata were provided uncurated, with the amount varying by source and participant.

A remark on this clone: Its antigen target is currently unknown. Within one base of it there is no much larger clone, and no base qualities were kept.

One collaborating source in Seattle enrolled patients while the patients were actively infected and followed the patients over time throughout the course of disease. The collaborating institutions used their own protocols to collect whole blood in K2EDTA tubes. For TCRbeta analysis, collaborators shipped samples as frozen whole blood, isolated PBMCs, or DNA extracted from either of those sample types. The V and J ends are trimmed by 6 bases and 1 base, leaving 9 bases between them. CDR1 MDHEN and CDR2 SYDVKM were looked up in the germline V gene. The CDR3 holds 13 amino acids from the cysteine to the phenylalanine. Only the CDR3 DNA is retained, 39 bases long and in frame from the first base. TCRbeta CDR3 regions were amplified from genomic DNA by means of the immunoSEQ Assay, a bias-controlled multiplex PCR. In the original analysis: Nucleated cell counts per sample were estimated from amplification of reference gene primers within the assay. Sequence reads were collapsed and filtered to measure the absolute abundance of every unique TCRbeta CDR3 rearrangement. For each sample, productive Simpson clonality was calculated as the square root of Simpson's diversity index over productive rearrangements. The source is immuneACCESS, and TCRdb retained only in-frame sequences with V and J called. Part of the clones is not carried over; for the studies checked, unresolved V genes explain less than half of this, and the remainder is unexplained. V and J calls and clone size are given by that table; D and trimming were obtained from the DNA. The table for this sample lists more than 200,000 clones; around 86% of them were counted only once. The ten largest clonotypes hold more than 9% of the sample.

The clonotype comes from a man in his forties or fifties with COVID-19, enrolled during active disease. The sequence joins TRBV28 to TRBJ2-5; the best D guess is TRBD1, with 6 bases matching. Sequencing used peripheral blood. The nucleotide sequence is TGTGCCAGCAGGCGGACAGCCCAAGAGACCCAGTACTTC. It translates to CASRRTAQETQYF.